Listed here are 11 T cell receptor beta chains from one sample, sequenced in a study of identical twins. TCRdb recomputed calls from the 5' RACE reads with MiXCR, one row per CDR3 protein. The repertoire has 1.5 million to 2 million distinct CDR3 sequences, less than 35% of them found once; the top ten carry 0.25% to 0.3%. The source material was cord blood. The source is a newborn girl in good health.

This chain's CDR3 is CAISEPGGGSYNEQFF. CDR3 coding DNA: TGTGCCATCAGTGAGCCAGGGGGGGGCTCCTACAATGAGCAGTTCTTC. The chain couples TRBV10-3 to TRBJ2-1; possibly TRBD1 or TRBD2 for D (7 bases each). Per germline, CDR1 ENHRY and CDR2 SYGVKD. Trimming shortened V by 2 bases and J by 0 bases, and 11 bases separated the two germline ends. The CDR3 consists of 16 residues.

This sequence joins TRBV7-9 and TRBJ2-7, with TRBD1 as a possible D gene (5 bases). V gave up 1 base and J gave up 7 bases, with 20 bases separating them. The CDR3 sequence is 16 residues long. Germline loops: CDR1 SEHNR, CDR2 FQNEAQ (reference sequence). The CDR3 reads CASSLGSYGTDNEQYF. The CDR3 DNA reads as TGTGCCAGCAGCTTAGGGAGTTATGGTACGGACAATGAGCAGTACTTC. The complete variable domain, with remaining parts taken from reference TRBV7-9 and TRBJ2-7, reads DTGVSQNPRHKITKRGQNVTFRCDPISEHNRLYWYRQTLGQGPEFLTYFQNEAQLEKSRLLSDRFSAERPKGSFSTLEIQRTEQGDSAMYLCASSLGSYGTDNEQYFGPGTRLTVT.

V is TRBV20-1 and J is TRBJ2-5; no definite D call. V was cut by 1 base and J by 11 bases, with 11 bases left in between. The length of the CDR3 is 11 residues. CDR1 is DFQATT and CDR2 is SNEGSKA in the germline V gene (reference sequence). The CDR3 region has the DNA TGCAGTGCTAGAGTTTACAATGAGCAGTACTTC. This sequence encodes CSARVYNEQYF.

The chain carries TRBV11-2 and TRBJ2-2, with D unclear. CDR3 length: 14 residues. Looked up from germline, CDR1 is SGHAT and CDR2 is FQNNGV. The V gene lost 5 bases and the J gene lost 8 bases, with 15 bases spanning the gap. The DNA of the CDR3 is TGTGCCAGCAGCCCTTCCCTCGTTCCAGGGGAGCTGTTTTTT. Encoded protein: CASSPSLVPGELFF.

V gene TRBV18 combines with J gene TRBJ1-2; 8 nucleotides match TRBD1. The CDR3 has 16 residues. V trimming: 2 bases; J trimming: 1 base; junction bases outside the gene matches: 6. In germline, CDR1 is KGHSH, CDR2 LQKENI. For the CDR3, the DNA is TGTGCCAGCTCACCAACGACAGGGGATTATAACTATGGCTACACCTTC. This encodes CASSPTTGDYNYGYTF. Combining the CDR3 with reference TRBV18 and TRBJ1-2 gives the whole variable domain NAGVMQNPRHLVRRRGQEARLRCSPMKGHSHVYWYRQLPEEGLKFMVYLQKENIIDESGMPKERFSAEFPKEGPSILRIQQVVRGDSAAYFCASSPTTGDYNYGYTFGSGTRLTVV.

The table lists this clonotype with a count of one. Germline and junction disagree at one end, which may indicate a read error. The V call is TRBV20-1, the J call TRBJ2-6; D is perhaps TRBD1 (5 bases). Germline V gives CDR1 DFQATT, CDR2 SNEGSKA (reference sequence). There are 15 residues in the CDR3. The CDR3 protein is CSARVTNSGANALTF. DNA of the CDR3: TGCAGTGCTAGGGTGACCAACTCTGGGGCCAACGCCCTGACTTTC.

The chain has TRBV30 and TRBJ1-2; no clear D. V dropped 0 bases and J dropped 4 bases, with 18 bases sitting between them. In germline, CDR1 is GTSNPN, CDR2 SVGIG (reference sequence). The CDR3 totals 16 residues. In nucleotides, the CDR3 is TGTGCCTGGAGTGTACACGGCTCGTGGGAGGGCTATGGCTACACCTTC. Amino acid sequence: CAWSVHGSWEGYGYTF.

This clonotype was observed many times. Here the CDR3 reads CSVVGYEQYF. CDR3 sequence (DNA): TGCAGCGTTGTGGGATACGAGCAGTACTTC. J is TRBJ2-7 and V is TRBV29-1; D remains ambiguous. With 4 bases removed from V and 4 bases from J, the gap between germline ends came to 5 bases. Germline V gene data show CDR1 as SQVTM and CDR2 as ANQGSEA. This CDR3 has 10 amino acids.

The chain has TRBV20-1 and TRBJ2-1, with 9 bases lining up with TRBD2. Per germline, CDR1 DFQATT and CDR2 SNEGSKA (reference sequence). With 3 bases clipped from V and 3 bases from J, the junction kept 6 bases outside the gene matches. This CDR3 comprises 15 residues. The DNA for the CDR3 is TGCAGTGCTAGCGTCTGGACTAGCGACTACAATGAGCAGTTCTTC. This encodes CSASVWTSDYNEQFF.

This clonotype showed up just a few times. The V and J genes are TRBV29-1 and TRBJ1-1, with D maybe TRBD1 (6 bases). CDR3 length equals 13 residues. The ends were cut back, 3 bases at V and 5 bases at J, with 13 bases in the middle. Germline loops: CDR1 SQVTM, CDR2 ANQGSEA. The CDR3 loop reads CSVDGGAGTEAFF. The CDR3, as DNA: TGCAGCGTTGACGGGGGGGCGGGAACTGAAGCTTTCTTT.

About this clonotype: In this CDR3 the conserved last residue, phenylalanine or tryptophan, is missing, so a read error is likely. This chain joins TRBV27 and TRBJ2-7; unclear D gene. The J call may not be correct, given that the DNA end is closer to TRBJ2-4. Germline assignment: CDR1 MNHEY and CDR2 SMNVEV (reference sequence). The CDR3 runs to 13 residues. Here the CDR3 reads CASRLAAKNIQYL. In DNA, the CDR3 is TGTGCCAGCAGACTCGCTGCCAAAAACATTCAGTACCTC.